This TCR beta chain was identified in a study of immune cell composition in non-small cell lung cancer. Generated by immunoSEQ multiplex PCR, the TCRdb table keeps only in-frame clones and is missing some. The sample includes about 3,500 clones, roughly four fifths of them seen just once. Normal lung sampling was at least 3 cm from the tumour, as distant as possible. CDR3 size: 15 residues. Germline CDR1 is LGHNA and CDR2 is YNFKEQ. Trimming cost V 3 bases and J 0 bases, with 9 bases left between them. This chain links TRBV4-2 with TRBJ1-5; D is perhaps TRBD1 (5 bases). This clonotype was sampled from a human donor with non-small cell lung cancer. Sequenced sample: non-adjacent lung tissue. The CDR3 region is CASSQRQNSNQPQHF. Here the CDR3 DNA reads TGTGCCAGCAGCCAGCGACAGAATAGCAATCAGCCCCAGCATTTT.